What follows is one T cell receptor beta chain and its context. The antigen is unknown. The record originates from a study of vaccination effects on CD4 cells after COVID-19. The data were produced by immunoSEQ multiplex PCR, yet TCRdb's version contains in-frame clones alone and is incomplete. The sample comprises over 25,000 clones, over 60% of which are singletons, and roughly 6.5% rests with the top ten. Expansion of antigen-specific CD4+ T cells with viral peptide pools was carried out by the ViraFEST assay before sequencing. It was after approximately 11 days of culture that CD4+ T cells were isolated. Two doses of either BNT162b2 or mRNA-1273 were given to each participant. Trimming took 1 base from V and 4 from J, leaving 13 bases between them. The CDR3 contains 15 residues. The germline V gene encodes CDR1 MNHEY and CDR2 SVGEGT.

The sequenced sample was CD4+ T cells from PBMCs cultured with SARS-CoV-2 spike peptides, obtained after COVID-19 vaccination. This receptor was identified in a human donor who received a COVID-19 vaccine. Some clones in this sample may be carry-over from other donors' samples. The rearrangement joins TRBV6-2 or TRBV6-3 to TRBJ2-5; D is ambiguous. This CDR3 reads CASSYYSPSGETQYF. The CDR3 DNA reads TGTGCCAGCAGTTACTATAGTCCCTCAGGAGAGACCCAGTACTTC.